This is a list of T cell receptor beta chains from one sample in a study of molecular identifiers for immune sequencing clone quantification. From the PCR reads, TCRdb called clonotypes with MiXCR, one entry per CDR3 protein. The sample carries some 650,000 distinct CDR3 sequences, just under 20% recorded once. The sequencing sample was made of naive CD8+ T cells from blood, with Jurkat cell RNA spiked in. The source is a human donor in good health. Some libraries in this study had Jurkat cell RNA spiked in. Each CDR3 is given with its conserved first and last residue. A D gene is named only where the DNA matches it firmly. Clone size is shown for a subset of rows, as once, few, many or a class of expanded clone.

d_call clone_size j_call v_call cdr3_nt cdr3_aa
- many TRBJ2-3 TRBV27 TGTGCCAGCAGTTTAACCTACGGCTTGGATACGCAGTATTTT CASSLTYGLDTQYF
TRBD1 many TRBJ2-7 TRBV27 TGTGCCAGCAGTTTATGGCCGGGACAGTACGAGCAGTACTTC CASSLWPGQYEQYF
TRBD2 - TRBJ2-2 TRBV19 TGTGCCAGTAGTACCGGGACTAGAGGTCCCGGGGAGCTGTTTTTT CASSTGTRGPGELFF
- many TRBJ2-5 TRBV5-1 TGCGCCAGCAGCTTGGATGGCGCGGACCAAGAGACCCAGTACTTC CASSLDGADQETQYF
- - TRBJ2-3 TRBV29-1 TGCAGCGCCCTCCCCCGGGGCGCCCCCACAGATACGCAGTATTTT CSALPRGAPTDTQYF
- - TRBJ1-3 TRBV4-1 TGCGCCAGCAGCCAAGATCTCCGGATTGACAGACTGGTTCCTGGAAACACCATATATTTT CASSQDLRIDRLVPGNTIYF
- - TRBJ1-2 TRBV19 TGTGGCAGTAGCTCCGACAGAAGCTATGGCTACACCTTC CGSSSDRSYGYTF
- many TRBJ2-6 TRBV11-2 TGTGCCAGCAGCACCCGACCTGCCAACGTCCTGACTTTC CASSTRPANVLTF
- many TRBJ2-7 TRBV5-1 TGCGCCAGCAGCCATGGAGACAGCCACGAAAGGCAGTACTTC CASSHGDSHERQYF
- many TRBJ1-1 TRBV4-3 TGCGCCAGCAGCCAAGGCCGGACGAACACTGAAGCTTTCTTT CASSQGRTNTEAFF
- - TRBJ1-3 TRBV27 TGTACCAGCAGTTTAGACTCTGGAAACACCATATATTTT CTSSLDSGNTIYF
- many TRBJ2-3 TRBV5-1 TGCGCCAGCAGCGGCGACGCCAGTCGGAGCACAGATACGCAGTATTTT CASSGDASRSTDTQYF
- - TRBJ2-7 TRBV12-3/TRBV12-4 TGTGCCAGCAGTTTTGGCAGGGATAAGTACTTC CASSFGRDKYF
- many TRBJ2-7 TRBV4-3 TGCGCCAGCAGCCAAGATGTTGGCCGTGTCCACGAGCAGTACTTC CASSQDVGRVHEQYF
TRBD2 many TRBJ2-1 TRBV6-5 TGTGCCAGCGGGGAGGGTACCGACAATGAGCAGTTCTTC CASGEGTDNEQFF
- few TRBJ2-2 TRBV20-1 TGCAGTGCTAGAGTGCAGGGTGCCGGGGAGCTGTTTTTT CSARVQGAGELFF
TRBD2 many TRBJ2-7 TRBV20-1 TGCAGTGCTAGGGGACTAGCGGGGAACTACGAGCAGTACTTC CSARGLAGNYEQYF
TRBD1 few TRBJ1-1 TRBV4-2 TGTGCCAGCAGCCAGTGGGGACAGGGTATCACTGAAGCTTTCTTT CASSQWGQGITEAFF